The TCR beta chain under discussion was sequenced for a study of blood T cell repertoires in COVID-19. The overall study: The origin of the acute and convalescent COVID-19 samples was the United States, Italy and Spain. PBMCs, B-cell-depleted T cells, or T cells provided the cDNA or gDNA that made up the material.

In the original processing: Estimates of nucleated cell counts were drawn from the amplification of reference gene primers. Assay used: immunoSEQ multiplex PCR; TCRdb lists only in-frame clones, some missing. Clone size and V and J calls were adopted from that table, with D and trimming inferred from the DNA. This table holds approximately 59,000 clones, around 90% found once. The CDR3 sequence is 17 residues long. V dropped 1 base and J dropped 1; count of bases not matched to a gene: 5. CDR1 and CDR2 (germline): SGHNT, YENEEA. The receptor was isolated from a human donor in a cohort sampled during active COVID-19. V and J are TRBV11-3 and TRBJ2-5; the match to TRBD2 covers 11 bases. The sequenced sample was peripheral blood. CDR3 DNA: TGTGCCAGCAGCTTAGGCACACTAGCGGGGGCCCAAGAGACCCAGTACTTC. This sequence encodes CASSLGTLAGAQETQYF.